This T cell receptor (beta chain) appears in the sequencing data of a study of OX40 agonist ivuxolimab in advanced cancers. The CDR3 is 17 residues long. The V gene's germline CDR1 is SGHAT and CDR2 FQNNGV. V was clipped by 0 bases and J by 0 bases; unmatched bases: 6. Produced via immunoSEQ multiplex PCR; TCRdb's table is partial and in-frame only. Of over 95,000 clones listed, approximately 80% are singletons. This chain connects TRBV11-2 to TRBJ2-7, with TRBD1 matching over 9 bases. The specimen was CD4+ or CD8+ T cells sorted from blood, collected in a trial of the OX40 agonist ivuxolimab. This TCR came from an adult with an advanced solid tumor such as melanoma, head and neck, liver or kidney cancer. CDR3 protein: CASSLDEGQGFSYEQYF. Written as DNA, the CDR3 is TGTGCCAGCAGCTTAGATGAGGGACAGGGTTTCTCCTACGAGCAGTACTTC.